These 15 T cell receptor beta chains came from one sample sequenced in a study of blood T cell repertoires in COVID-19. TCRdb keeps only in-frame clones here, not all; method: immunoSEQ multiplex PCR. The table has fewer than 250,000 clones, 89% seen once. Sequences were obtained from PBMCs or T cells enriched from blood (not recorded which). Receptors were obtained from a woman between 18 and 29 years old who had recovered from COVID-19.

The rearrangement joins TRBV28 to TRBJ1-6, with D tentatively TRBD1 (5 bases). Per the germline V gene, CDR1 is MDHEN and CDR2 is SYDVKM. This CDR3 region has 18 residues. V lost 6 bases and J 0 bases, leaving 18 bases between the germline ends. CDR3 DNA sequence: TGTGCCAGCAGCTCCCCATTGGTCGACAGCTCCTATAATTCACCCCTCCACTTT. As protein: CASSSPLVDSSYNSPLHF.

The chain uses TRBV10-1 and TRBJ2-1, with TRBD1 matching over 7 bases. This CDR3 has 13 residues. Trimming at V came to 3 bases and at J to 9 bases, leaving 5 bases not matched to a gene. Germline V gene lookup returns CDR1 WNHNN and CDR2 SYGVQD (reference sequence). Here the CDR3 DNA reads TGCGCCAGCAGTGACTGGACAGGTGGTGAGCAGTTCTTC. Translation gives CASSDWTGGEQFF.

The V gene is TRBV27, the J gene TRBJ1-4, with unresolved D. Germline CDR1 reads MNHEY; CDR2 reads SMNVEV (reference sequence). V gave up 0 bases and J gave up 7 bases, with 15 bases separating them. The CDR3 is made up of 16 amino acids. The CDR3 sequence is CASSLSIGHSFEKLFF. CDR3 in DNA: TGTGCCAGCAGTTTATCGATTGGTCACAGTTTTGAAAAACTGTTTTTT.

The chain has TRBV30 and TRBJ1-5; D unresolved. CDR1 is GTSNPN, CDR2 SVGIG, per germline (reference sequence). V was cut by 4 bases and J by 1 base, with 8 bases left in between. The CDR3 runs 13 residues. CDR3 DNA: TGTGCCTGGACTCACAGCAGCAATCAGCCCCAGCATTTT. Translation gives CAWTHSSNQPQHF.

This clone was found once. The chain couples TRBV5-5 to TRBJ2-2, with TRBD1 as a possible D gene (5 bases). The CDR3 runs 16 residues. Trimming removed 5 bases from V and 3 bases from J, with 17 bases in between. Looked up from germline, CDR1 is SGHKS and CDR2 is YYEKEE (reference sequence). The CDR3 protein is CASSPRAGWDTGELFF. CDR3 DNA: TGTGCCAGCAGTCCCCGAGCAGGGTGGGACACCGGGGAGCTGTTTTTT.

The gene calls are TRBV19 and TRBJ1-1, with D possibly being TRBD1 (5 bases). The CDR3 has 12 amino acids. V was pared by 5 bases and J by 4 bases, with 8 bases between. Germline CDR1 reads LNHDA; CDR2 reads SQIVND (reference sequence). CDR3 coding DNA: TGTGCCAGTAGTCCCGGGGGCACTGAAGCTTTCTTT. It yields the protein CASSPGGTEAFF.

The rearrangement uses TRBV7-9 and TRBJ2-2, with D perhaps TRBD2 (7 bases). Trimming pared 5 bases from V and 5 bases from J, leaving 18 bases between. The CDR3 spans 16 residues. Germline-derived CDR1 and CDR2 are SEHNR and FQNEAQ (reference sequence). CDR3 DNA sequence: TGTGCCAGCAGCCCCTCTTTGGGGGGGCGAACCGGGGAGCTGTTTTTT. Protein product: CASSPSLGGRTGELFF.

The chain carries TRBV4-1 and TRBJ2-7; possibly TRBD2 for D (6 bases). Germline CDR1 reads MGHRA; CDR2 reads YSYEKL. V shed 1 base and J shed 1 base, with 14 bases lying between them. CDR3 length: 16 amino acids. Here the CDR3 DNA reads TGCGCCAGCAGCCAAGTTTCCTTCGGGGGATCCTACGAGCAGTACTTC. Translated, it gives CASSQVSFGGSYEQYF.

The chain recombines TRBV6-1 with TRBJ2-2; the D gene is possibly TRBD1 (5 bases). Germline V gene sequence: CDR1 MNHNS, CDR2 SASEGT. The CDR3 is made up of 16 amino acids. Trimming took off 1 base at V and 5 bases at J, with 14 bases between the two ends. The CDR3 DNA is TGTGCCAGCAGTGAAGGGGGCAGTTTGATTACCGGGGAGCTGTTTTTT. This codes for CASSEGGSLITGELFF.

This rearrangement joins TRBV21-1 to TRBJ2-7; the table's TRBD1 call for D was not verified on the DNA. TRBV21-1 is a documented pseudogene. The CDR3 extends over 15 amino acids. DNA of the CDR3: TGTGCCAGCAGCATCCAGAATTGCCAGGACTACGAGCAGTACTTC. Its protein is CASSIQNCQDYEQYF.

The chain couples TRBV19 to TRBJ2-3, with D possibly matching TRBD2 (6 bases). The germline V gene encodes CDR1 LNHDA and CDR2 SQIVND (reference sequence). The V end lost 1 base, the J end lost 0 bases, and 8 bases lay between the germline ends. The CDR3 length is 15 residues. CDR3 DNA: TGTGCCAGTAGTATAGTGGCGGGGAGCACAGATACGCAGTATTTT. Protein product: CASSIVAGSTDTQYF.

V is TRBV19 and J is TRBJ2-3, with TRBD1 identical over 7 bases. V shed 4 bases, J shed 6 bases, and the junction held 7 bases outside the gene matches. The CDR3 runs to 14 residues. Germline V gene lookup returns CDR1 LNHDA and CDR2 SQIVND (reference sequence). This CDR3 is CASSKDRVTDTQYF. CDR3 sequence (DNA): TGTGCCAGTAGTAAAGACAGGGTGACGGATACGCAGTATTTT.

The J gene is TRBJ1-2, the V gene TRBV5-1, with 9 bases matching TRBD1. The CDR3 contains 15 residues. V trimming: 5 bases; J trimming: 4 bases; junction bases outside the gene matches: 9. The germline V gene encodes CDR1 SGHRS and CDR2 YFSETQ. This chain's CDR3 is CASSKETGGVYGYTF. The CDR3 coding sequence is TGCGCCAGCAGTAAAGAAACAGGGGGCGTCTATGGCTACACCTTC.

The chain combines TRBV5-8 with TRBJ1-1, with TRBD1 matching 7 bases. The junction had 3 bases not matched to a gene; V was cut back by 1 base and J by 0 bases. Per germline, CDR1 SGHTS and CDR2 YDEGEE. This CDR3 is 15 amino acids long. CDR3 sequence: CASSLSTGMNTEAFF. CDR3 nucleotide sequence: TGTGCCAGCAGCTTGTCGACAGGGATGAACACTGAAGCTTTCTTT.

This chain connects TRBV19 to TRBJ1-2; D unclear. The length of the CDR3 is 15 residues. Looked up from germline, CDR1 is LNHDA and CDR2 is SQIVND (reference sequence). Trimming removed 5 bases from V and 6 bases from J, with 19 bases in between. This CDR3 is CASSLSGYELDGYTF. Here the CDR3 DNA reads TGTGCCAGTAGTTTGTCCGGGTATGAACTTGATGGCTACACCTTC.